This T cell receptor (beta chain) was sequenced for a study of shared clonotypes between healthy human individuals. Turning to the study itself: Sampling drew on donors who were a couple of women and a few men aged 18 to 49. CD4 naive cells filled three plates per donor, CD4 memory three, CD8 naive two and CD8 memory one.

Authors' methods: Sequence data from immunoSEQ were junction-only and lacked quality scores; consequently, filtering differed. This table comes from immunoSEQ multiplex PCR, and its TCRdb copy is limited to in-frame clones, with some not included. For V, J and clone size, that table is used; D and trimming come from the DNA. The table shows about 2 million clones, with 85% to 95% occurring only once. Between the trimmed V and J ends, which lost 4 bases and 4 bases, there was a span of 17 bases. The CDR3 is 16 residues long. Per germline, CDR1 SGHNT and CDR2 YYREEE (reference sequence). The sequencing sample was made of naive CD4+ T cells sorted from blood. Subset given: CD45RA+ positively selected. This TCR derives from a man between 18 and 35 years old in good health. V and J are TRBV5-4 and TRBJ2-2; possible D gene TRBD2, 6 bases. This chain's CDR3 is CASSRGAQVGTGELFF. DNA of the CDR3: TGTGCCAGCAGCCGCGGGGCGCAGGTGGGCACCGGGGAGCTGTTTTTT.